The 14 T cell receptor beta chains presented below share a single source sample, sequenced in a study of shared clonotypes between healthy human individuals. Assay used: immunoSEQ multiplex PCR; TCRdb lists only in-frame clones, some missing. This table holds millions of clones, 90% to 95% found once. Sample: naive CD4+ T cells sorted from blood. The subset denotes: CD45RA+ positively selected. The origin of the receptors is a man younger than 30 in good health.

The chain has TRBV12-1 and TRBJ2-3; TRBD2, the table's D call, lacks a check against the DNA. TRBV12-1 is tagged as a pseudogene. The CDR3 contains 15 residues. The DNA of the CDR3 is TGTGCCAGCGGCTACCGACTACTTGGCGCAGATACGCAGTATTTT. It codes for CASGYRLLGADTQYF.

The genes are TRBV10-3 and TRBJ2-5; D may be TRBD1 (6 bases). The CDR3 contains 14 residues. Germline CDR1 ENHRY, CDR2 SYGVKD. The V end lost 10 bases, the J end lost 1 base, and 16 bases lay between the germline ends. The CDR3 coding sequence is TGTGCCACCACTGAAGGGACACCCCAAGAGACCCAGTACTTC. Translation gives CATTEGTPQETQYF.

The rearrangement links TRBV4-3 to TRBJ2-5, with 8 bases aligning to TRBD2. With V trimmed by 0 bases and J by 4 bases, 7 bases remained unmatched. This CDR3 is built from 16 residues. Per germline, CDR1 LGHNA and CDR2 YSLEER. The DNA of the CDR3 is TGCGCCAGCAGCCAAGATCTGAGCGGGAGTGGAGAGACCCAGTACTTC. It encodes CASSQDLSGSGETQYF.

As to this clone: Other DNA sequences within the sample encode an identical CDR3. The CDR3 is CASSYSTRGPYEQYF. CDR3 DNA sequence: TGTGCCAGCAGTTACTCGACGAGGGGACCCTACGAGCAGTACTTC. This chain joins TRBV6-5 and TRBJ2-7; D might be TRBD1 or TRBD2, each matching 5 bases. The CDR3 covers 15 residues. The germline V and J ends were trimmed by 0 bases and 2 bases, with 11 bases remaining between them. Germline CDR1 reads MNHEY; CDR2 reads SVGAGI.

Comments on this clone: The same CDR3 can be traced to other DNA sequences in this sample. The rearrangement joins TRBV18 to TRBJ2-5; possibly TRBD1 for D (5 bases). The V end lost 2 bases, the J end lost 5 bases, and 9 bases lay between the germline ends. This CDR3 region has 13 residues. CDR1 KGHSH and CDR2 LQKENI come from the germline V gene. The DNA of the CDR3 is TGTGCCAGCTCACCAGTTGGGGCGGAGACCCAGTACTTC. The encoded protein is CASSPVGAETQYF.

The gene calls are TRBV19 and TRBJ1-6, with 7 bases matching TRBD1. In germline, CDR1 is LNHDA, CDR2 SQIVND (reference sequence). V trimming: 7 bases; J trimming: 5 bases; junction bases outside the gene matches: 5. The CDR3 covers 14 residues. The CDR3 region is CASTPGQHNSPLHF. The CDR3 nucleotides are TGTGCCAGTACCCCGGGACAGCATAATTCACCCCTCCACTTT.

Note on this clone: Other DNA sequences in the sample encode the same CDR3. V usage is TRBV7-2 and J usage is TRBJ2-2; D unclear. The CDR3 is made up of 14 amino acids. Trimming cost V 0 bases and J 4 bases, with 6 bases left between them. Germline V gene data show CDR1 as SGHTA and CDR2 as FQGNSA. CDR3 sequence: CASSLASSTGELFF. The CDR3 DNA follows: TGTGCCAGCAGCTTAGCTAGTAGCACCGGGGAGCTGTTTTTT. The full variable domain, completed using reference TRBV7-2 and TRBJ2-2, is GAGVSQSPSNKVTEKGKDVELRCDPISGHTALYWYRQSLGQGLEFLIYFQGNSAPDKSGLPSDRFSAERTGGSVSTLTIQRTQQEDSAVYLCASSLASSTGELFFGEGSRLTVL.

The rearrangement links TRBV27 to TRBJ2-7; perhaps D is TRBD1 or TRBD2 (5 bases each). V gave up 0 bases and J gave up 0 bases, with 18 bases separating them. This CDR3 has 18 residues. The germline V gene encodes CDR1 MNHEY and CDR2 SMNVEV (reference sequence). The CDR3 nucleotides are TGTGCCAGCAGTTTATCGTTAGGGACCCCTGGGAGCTCCTACGAGCAGTACTTC. This sequence encodes CASSLSLGTPGSSYEQYF.

Comment on this clone: Other DNA sequences from this sample encode an identical CDR3 as well. V gene TRBV5-1 combines with J gene TRBJ2-3; 14 nucleotides agree with TRBD2. The CDR3 spans 15 residues. Germline assignment: CDR1 SGHRS and CDR2 YFSETQ. J gave up 4 bases and V 4 bases, and 2 bases lay outside the gene matches. DNA of the CDR3: TGCGCCAGCAGCCCGGGACTAGCGGGAGCAGATACGCAGTATTTT. This codes for CASSPGLAGADTQYF.

The rearrangement joins TRBV19 to TRBJ1-5; D gene ambiguous. Deletions cut 7 bases from V and 5 bases from J, with 24 bases between. Germline CDR1 reads LNHDA; CDR2 reads SQIVND (reference sequence). The CDR3 has 17 residues. The chain's CDR3 is CASTHSRGRARDQPQHF. For the CDR3, the DNA is TGTGCCAGTACTCACTCGAGAGGACGGGCAAGGGATCAGCCCCAGCATTTT.

The chain couples TRBV19 to TRBJ1-6, with 9 bases matching TRBD1. Looked up from germline, CDR1 is LNHDA and CDR2 is SQIVND (reference sequence). The ends lost 7 bases at V and 7 bases at J; junction bases unmatched: 8. This CDR3 is 15 amino acids long. The CDR3 loop is CASNPMDRGNSPLHF. DNA of the CDR3: TGTGCCAGTAACCCCATGGACAGGGGCAATTCACCCCTCCACTTT.

The chain employs TRBV5-1 and TRBJ2-7, with D perhaps matching TRBD1 (5 bases). CDR1 is SGHRS, CDR2 YFSETQ, per germline. The CDR3 consists of 13 residues. Trimming cost V 3 bases and J 2 bases, with 9 bases left between them. The CDR3 region has the DNA TGCGCCAGCAGCTCCCAGGGTGCCTACGAGCAGTACTTC. It translates to CASSSQGAYEQYF.

The rearrangement joins TRBV7-2 to TRBJ1-1; 9 bases align to TRBD1. This CDR3 spans 17 amino acids. The germline V gene encodes CDR1 SGHTA and CDR2 FQGNSA. V was pared by 2 bases and J by 4 bases, with 11 bases of the junction left unmatched. In DNA form, the CDR3 reads TGTGCCAGCAGCTTACACAGGGGGCGCGATTATGCCACTGAAGCTTTCTTT. This sequence encodes CASSLHRGRDYATEAFF. The entire variable domain, with the rest obtained from reference TRBV7-2 and TRBJ1-1, is as follows: GAGVSQSPSNKVTEKGKDVELRCDPISGHTALYWYRQSLGQGLEFLIYFQGNSAPDKSGLPSDRFSAERTGGSVSTLTIQRTQQEDSAVYLCASSLHRGRDYATEAFFGQGTRLTVV.

This clone was seen once. J is TRBJ1-1 and V is TRBV6-6; TRBD1 matches 7 bases. V lost 5 bases and J lost 2; bases outside the gene matches: 5. There are 14 residues in the CDR3. Germline V gives CDR1 MNHNY, CDR2 SVGAGI (reference sequence). As DNA, the CDR3 is TGTGCCAGCAGTCACGACAGGGCAAACACTGAAGCTTTCTTT. Protein: CASSHDRANTEAFF.